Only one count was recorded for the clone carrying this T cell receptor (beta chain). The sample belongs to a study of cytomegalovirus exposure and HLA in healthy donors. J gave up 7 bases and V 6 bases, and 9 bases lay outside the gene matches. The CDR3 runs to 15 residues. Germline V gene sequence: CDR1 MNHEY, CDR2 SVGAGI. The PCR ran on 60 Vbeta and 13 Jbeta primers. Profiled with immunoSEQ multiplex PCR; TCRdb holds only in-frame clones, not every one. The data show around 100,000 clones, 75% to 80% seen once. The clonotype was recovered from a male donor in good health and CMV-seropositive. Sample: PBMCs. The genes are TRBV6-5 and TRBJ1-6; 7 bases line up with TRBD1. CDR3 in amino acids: CASRIRDRTNSPLHF. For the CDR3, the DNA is TGTGCCAGCAGAATAAGGGACAGAACGAATTCACCCCTCCACTTT.